Below, 20 T cell receptor beta chains from the same sample are listed, as sequenced in a study of blood T cell repertoires in COVID-19. Clones were read by immunoSEQ multiplex PCR, and TCRdb kept only the in-frame ones, dropping some. The sample includes 200,000 or so clones, about nine tenths of them seen just once. Sequencing was done on a sample of PBMCs or T cells enriched from blood (not recorded which). The receptors come from a woman aged 40 to 55 with acute COVID-19.

V usage is TRBV4-2 and J usage is TRBJ1-5, with D hard to call. This CDR3 is built from 15 residues. Germline V gives CDR1 LGHNA, CDR2 YNFKEQ. Between the trimmed V and J ends, which lost 0 bases and 0 bases, there was a span of 6 bases. The CDR3 nucleotides are TGTGCCAGCAGCCAAGATGACAATAGCAATCAGCCCCAGCATTTT. It specifies CASSQDDNSNQPQHF.

The chain links TRBV12-3 or TRBV12-4 to TRBJ1-2; D is possibly TRBD1 (6 bases). CDR3 length: 13 residues. Between the trimmed V and J ends, which lost 11 bases and 5 bases, there was a span of 18 bases. The DNA for the CDR3 is TGTGCCCTCACCCCCAGCACAGGGTATGGCTACACCTTC. It is translated as CALTPSTGYGYTF.

The rearrangement uses TRBV6-5 and TRBJ1-5; maybe TRBD1 (5 bases). The ends were cut back, 2 bases at V and 6 bases at J, with 14 bases in the middle. Germline values: CDR1 MNHEY, CDR2 SVGAGI. The CDR3 is made up of 15 amino acids. CDR3 amino acids: CASSYDPTGRQPQHF. Here the CDR3 DNA reads TGTGCCAGCAGTTACGATCCAACAGGACGTCAGCCCCAGCATTTT.

The chain combines TRBV9 with TRBJ2-5, with a possible D match to TRBD2 (6 bases). The CDR3 consists of 14 residues. V lost 4 bases and J 2 bases, leaving 12 bases between the germline ends. From germline, CDR1 is SGDLS and CDR2 YYNGEE. DNA of the CDR3: TGTGCCAGCAGCCGACTAGACAGACAAGAGACCCAGTACTTC. It translates to CASSRLDRQETQYF.

V is TRBV7-8 and J is TRBJ2-7; D gene ambiguous. The V and J ends lost 5 bases and 0 bases respectively, with 8 bases between them. The CDR3 sequence is 13 residues long. Germline V gives CDR1 SGHVS, CDR2 FQNEAQ. The CDR3: CASSPPSSYEQYF. CDR3 nucleotides: TGTGCCAGCAGCCCGCCCAGCTCCTACGAGCAGTACTTC.

The rearrangement joins TRBV7-9 to TRBJ2-1; no clear D gene. Trimming removed 6 bases at V and 9 bases at J, with 9 bases between. Germline-derived CDR1 and CDR2 are SEHNR and FQNEAQ (reference sequence). The CDR3 is made up of 11 amino acids. The chain's CDR3 is CASSPFGEQFF. Written as DNA, the CDR3 is TGTGCCAGCAGTCCCTTCGGTGAGCAGTTCTTC.

This clone appeared once. The chain has TRBV27 and TRBJ1-6; TRBD1 matches at 9 bases. The CDR3 extends over 15 amino acids. After removal of 3 bases from V and 7 bases from J, the junction contained 4 bases not matched to a gene. Germline V gives CDR1 MNHEY, CDR2 SMNVEV (reference sequence). CDR3 loop: CASSLEGQGNSPLHF. In DNA, the CDR3 is TGTGCCAGCAGTTTGGAAGGACAGGGGAATTCACCCCTCCACTTT.

The chain joins TRBV15 to TRBJ1-5, with 9 bases lining up with TRBD1. Germline V CDR1 and CDR2: LNHNV, YYDKDF (reference sequence). With 5 bases clipped from V and 9 bases from J, the junction kept 20 bases outside the gene matches. This CDR3 spans 18 amino acids. DNA of the CDR3: TGTGCCACCAGCGGCCTCAGGGCCTTGGGACAGGGCCAAAGGCCCCAGCATTTT. This sequence encodes CATSGLRALGQGQRPQHF.

The rearrangement joins TRBV14 to TRBJ2-7; tentative D call: TRBD2 (5 bases). Trimming shortened V by 0 bases and J by 6 bases, and 15 bases separated the two germline ends. In germline, CDR1 is SGHDN, CDR2 FVKESK. The CDR3 contains 15 residues. CDR3 sequence: CASSQEGWASSEQYV. The CDR3 DNA sequence: TGTGCCAGCAGCCAAGAGGGCTGGGCTAGCTCCGAGCAGTACGTC.

The CDR3 coding sequence is TGTGCCAGCAGATTACAGGGGGCCCTGAACACTGAAGCTTTCTTT. Protein product: CASRLQGALNTEAFF. The chain couples TRBV2 to TRBJ1-1, with 9 nucleotides matching TRBD1. Trimming took 6 bases from V and 0 from J; bases not matched to a gene: 5. Germline CDR1 reads SNHLY; CDR2 reads FYNNEI. The CDR3 runs 15 residues.

The J gene is TRBJ1-6, the V gene TRBV6-1; D uncertain. The V end was cut by 3 bases, the J end by 7 bases, with 7 bases between. The CDR3 has 13 residues. The germline V gene encodes CDR1 MNHNS and CDR2 SASEGT. The CDR3 bases are TGTGCCAGCAGTGAGGGAGTAAATTCACCCCTCCACTTT. This translates into CASSEGVNSPLHF.

The V gene is TRBV19, the J gene TRBJ1-5; 7 bases are shared with TRBD1. Per germline, CDR1 LNHDA and CDR2 SQIVND (reference sequence). The CDR3 is 14 residues long. V lost 4 bases and J lost 4; bases outside the gene matches: 4. For the CDR3, the DNA is TGTGCCAGTAGTACGGAGGGGGCAAATCAGCCCCAGCATTTT. Translation: CASSTEGANQPQHF.

Details on this clone: One end of the junction fails to match germline, which may point to a read error. The J gene is TRBJ2-7, the V gene TRBV11-2; 7 nucleotides match TRBD1. The CDR3 is made up of 14 amino acids. Germline CDR1 reads SGHAT; CDR2 reads FQNNGV. This CDR3 is CASSGLSSTGTVDF. The CDR3 DNA reads as TGTGCCAGCAGTGGTTTATCCTCCACCGGGACAGTTGACTTC.

V gene TRBV7-9 combines with J gene TRBJ2-2, with TRBD1 matching 7 bases. Trimming at V came to 5 bases and at J to 2 bases, leaving 8 bases not matched to a gene. This CDR3 has 16 residues. From germline, CDR1 is SEHNR and CDR2 FQNEAQ (reference sequence). The CDR3 sequence: CASSATGVGNTGELFF. The DNA of the CDR3 is TGTGCCAGCAGCGCAACAGGGGTCGGAAACACCGGGGAGCTGTTTTTT.

This chain uses TRBV6-5 with TRBJ1-6; 9 positions match TRBD1. V shed 5 bases and J 10 bases; nucleotides not matched to a gene: 6. Germline V gives CDR1 MNHEY, CDR2 SVGAGI. The CDR3 runs 14 residues. The CDR3 nucleotides read TGTGCCAGCAGTCCGACAGGGGGTTCGTCACCCCTCCACTTT. This sequence encodes CASSPTGGSSPLHF.

This chain uses TRBV29-1 with TRBJ2-1, with D perhaps matching TRBD1 (6 bases). The CDR3 contains 13 residues. V was shortened by 4 bases and J by 6 bases, with 13 bases between the two germline ends. Germline CDR1 and CDR2: SQVTM and ANQGSEA. DNA for the CDR3: TGCAGCGTTGCCGGGACATTAGGCAATGAGCAGTTCTTC. Translating it yields CSVAGTLGNEQFF.

V usage is TRBV28 and J usage is TRBJ2-1, with 11 bases lining up with TRBD2. There are 21 residues in the CDR3. With V trimmed by 4 bases and J by 2 bases, 19 bases remained unmatched. The germline V gene encodes CDR1 MDHEN and CDR2 SYDVKM. CDR3 sequence: CASSSLAGGELPREPYNEQFF. In nucleotides, the CDR3 is TGTGCCAGCAGTTCGTTAGCGGGAGGGGAATTGCCCCGCGAGCCCTACAATGAGCAGTTCTTC.

This chain links TRBV30 with TRBJ1-6; 8 nucleotides match TRBD1. Germline lookup yields CDR1 GTSNPN and CDR2 SVGIG (reference sequence). J gave up 9 bases and V 3 bases, and 22 bases lay outside the gene matches. This CDR3 contains 19 residues. This CDR3 is CAWRGWNPGQAPRGSPLHF. The CDR3 nucleotides read TGTGCCTGGAGGGGTTGGAACCCGGGACAGGCCCCAAGGGGTTCACCCCTCCACTTT.

This clone is a singleton in its sample. The chain combines TRBV27 with TRBJ1-5, with unresolved D. The V gene lost 3 bases and the J gene lost 0 bases, with 6 bases spanning the gap. This CDR3 spans 14 amino acids. Germline values: CDR1 MNHEY, CDR2 SMNVEV (reference sequence). The CDR3 nucleotides are TGTGCCAGCAGTTTCCAGGATAGCAATCAGCCCCAGCATTTT. Translation: CASSFQDSNQPQHF.

This chain connects TRBV7-2 to TRBJ2-7; possible D gene TRBD2, 5 bases. CDR1 and CDR2 from the germline V gene are SGHTA and FQGNSA. V was shortened by 4 bases and J by 2 bases, with 12 bases between the two germline ends. The CDR3 has 14 residues. The CDR3 loop is CASSYGGLAYEQYF. The CDR3 DNA follows: TGTGCCAGCAGCTACGGTGGACTTGCCTACGAGCAGTACTTC.